The sequence of this TCR beta chain was determined in a study of cytomegalovirus exposure and HLA in healthy donors. Findings of the study overall: An observed cluster of highly shared sequence variants was recorded as a likely sequencing artifact.

Comments on this clone: What it binds is not known.

PCR primers comprised 60 Vbeta and 13 Jbeta primers. The assay was immunoSEQ multiplex PCR, and TCRdb's table has in-frame clones only and misses some. The table includes 150,000 to 200,000 clones, roughly 79% detected once. The specimen was PBMCs. This receptor was obtained from a man younger than 45 in good health and CMV-seronegative.

CDR3 sequence (DNA): TGCAGCGTAAAAGGACAGTATAACACTGAAGCTTTCTTT. It codes for CSVKGQYNTEAFF. The chain has TRBV29-1 and TRBJ1-1; D perhaps matches TRBD1 (6 bases). Germline V gene sequence: CDR1 SQVTM, CDR2 ANQGSEA. V dropped 6 bases and J dropped 2 bases, with 13 bases sitting between them. The CDR3 loop spans 13 amino acids.